The 28 T cell receptor beta chains below come from one sample, sequenced in a study of CXCR3-negative and CXCR3-positive naive CD8 T cells (dated by TCRdb to the late 2010s). Instrument on record: NextSeq 550. The Human TCR Profiling Kit (MiLaboratory) was used to prepare UMI-labeled 5' RACE TRB cDNA libraries. With the reads reprocessed by TCRdb, a single entry stands for each CDR3 protein sequence and no DNA is reported. This sample's records show approximately 89,000 distinct CDR3 sequences. The ten largest clones take up around 0.58% of the sample. What the work shows at the level of the full study, not this receptor alone: TRB CDR3s from CXCR3-positive naive cells showed higher hydrophobicity (lower Kidera factor 4), lower energy, and higher strength and volume indices than CXCR3-negative naive cells.

For these TCRs, the target antigens are not known. The sequenced sample was naive CXCR3+ CD8+ T cells from blood. According to the study, the label for this sample's cell subset or site signals: CD45RO-CCR7+CD27+CD95- naive CD8+ T cells expressing CXCR3 (TNR3+). All receptors derive from a human donor in good health. Some clones in this sample may be carry-over from other donors' samples.

This chain connects TRBV3-1 to TRBJ2-1; TCRdb picks TRBD2, but there is no DNA to check that call. Germline lookup yields CDR1 LGHDT and CDR2 YNNKEL (reference sequence). CDR3 length: 13 amino acids. CDR3 sequence reads: CASSHSSGNEQFF.

The chain links TRBV28 to TRBJ2-7. The CDR3 totals 14 residues. CDR1 and CDR2 from the germline V gene are MDHEN and SYDVKM. CDR3 region: CASSLQAISYEQYF.

The chain couples TRBV15 to TRBJ2-1; TCRdb proposes TRBD1, but this gene call is untestable without DNA. This CDR3 contains 13 residues. Per germline, CDR1 LNHNV and CDR2 YYDKDF (reference sequence). The CDR3 region is CATSSLPGNEQFF.

V is TRBV4-2 and J is TRBJ2-5; as DNA is missing, the TRBD1 call by TCRdb cannot be tested. The CDR3 sequence is 15 residues long. Germline V gene sequence: CDR1 LGHNA, CDR2 YNFKEQ. The CDR3 loop is CASSQLGGARETQYF.

V usage is TRBV10-3 and J usage is TRBJ2-7. The germline gives CDR1 ENHRY, CDR2 SYGVKD. This CDR3 is 15 amino acids long. CDR3 residues: CAISDPDASSYEQYF.

This rearrangement joins TRBV28 to TRBJ1-4. Germline V lookup: CDR1 MDHEN, CDR2 SYDVKM. The CDR3 length is 15 residues. The CDR3 spells CASSHRPATNEKLFF.

This chain joins TRBV29-1 and TRBJ2-1; TCRdb's D call of TRBD1 is untestable without DNA. Germline V lookup: CDR1 SQVTM, CDR2 ANQGSEA. This CDR3 region has 16 residues. This chain's CDR3 is CSVALITGTVYNEQFF.

This chain uses TRBV5-6 with TRBJ1-5; TCRdb proposes TRBD1, but this gene call is untestable without DNA. The germline CDR1 and CDR2 sequences are SGHDT and YYEEEE. The CDR3 is 14 residues long. CDR3: CASSLMGGSQPQHF.

The V and J genes are TRBV7-9 and TRBJ2-3. Germline values: CDR1 SEHNR, CDR2 FQNEAQ (reference sequence). This CDR3 comprises 12 residues. This chain's CDR3 is CASNYLEDTQYF. Full variable domain (remainder filled in from reference TRBV7-9 and TRBJ2-3): DTGVSQNPRHKITKRGQNVTFRCDPISEHNRLYWYRQTLGQGPEFLTYFQNEAQLEKSRLLSDRFSAERPKGSFSTLEIQRTEQGDSAMYLCASNYLEDTQYFGPGTRLTVL.

The chain is built from TRBV2 and TRBJ2-5; TCRdb lists TRBD1, though no DNA is available to test this call. This CDR3 spans 12 amino acids. Germline loops: CDR1 SNHLY, CDR2 FYNNEI. The CDR3 protein is CASTTGEETQYF. Variable domain in full (rest from reference TRBV2 and TRBJ2-5): EPEVTQTPSHQVTQMGQEVILRCVPISNHLYFYWYRQILGQKVEFLVSFYNNEISEKSEIFDDQFSVERPDGSNFTLKIRSTKLEDSAMYFCASTTGEETQYFGPGTRLLVL.

The chain recombines TRBV20-1 with TRBJ1-6. Germline lookup yields CDR1 DFQATT and CDR2 SNEGSKA (reference sequence). The CDR3 loop spans 16 amino acids. The CDR3 is CSARDRQGTYNSPLHF.

The chain combines TRBV7-8 with TRBJ2-7. Germline V lookup: CDR1 SGHVS, CDR2 FQNEAQ. The CDR3 is made up of 12 amino acids. CDR3 protein: CASSLALGEQYF.

The V gene is TRBV28, the J gene TRBJ2-5. The CDR3 is 15 residues long. Germline assignment: CDR1 MDHEN and CDR2 SYDVKM. The CDR3 reads CASSLEPASQEAQYF. Full variable domain (remainder filled in from reference TRBV28 and TRBJ2-5): DVKVTQSSRYLVKRTGEKVFLECVQDMDHENMFWYRQDPGLGLRLIYFSYDVKMKEKGDIPEGYSVSREKKERFSLILESASTNQTSMYLCASSLEPASQEAQYFGPGTRLLVL.

This chain uses TRBV5-1 with TRBJ2-7; TCRdb names TRBD2, which stays unverified in the absence of DNA. The CDR3 is made up of 15 amino acids. Germline V CDR1 and CDR2: SGHRS, YFSETQ. The CDR3: CASSWARPSEGEQYF.

CDR3 sequence reads: CASSYANRGRNEKLFF. The chain links TRBV6-6 to TRBJ1-4; TCRdb designates TRBD1, a call that cannot be tested without DNA. This CDR3 contains 16 residues. Germline loops: CDR1 MNHNY, CDR2 SVGAGI (reference sequence).

The chain carries TRBV5-6 and TRBJ1-1; TCRdb outputs TRBD1, but without DNA this stays unchecked. This CDR3 region has 14 residues. The V gene's germline CDR1 is SGHDT and CDR2 YYEEEE. The CDR3 sequence: CASSLGAGSTEAFF. Complete variable domain (other parts from reference TRBV5-6 and TRBJ1-1): DAGVTQSPTHLIKTRGQQVTLRCSPKSGHDTVSWYQQALGQGPQFIFQYYEEEERQRGNFPDRFSGHQFPNYSSELNVNALLLGDSALYLCASSLGAGSTEAFFGQGTRLTVV.

V is TRBV5-1 and J is TRBJ2-7; TCRdb calls TRBD2, which cannot be checked without DNA. This CDR3 has 15 residues. The germline V gene encodes CDR1 SGHRS and CDR2 YFSETQ. CDR3 sequence: CASSLELAGGCEQYF.

This chain joins TRBV5-5 and TRBJ2-1. CDR3 size: 15 residues. Germline CDR1 SGHKS, CDR2 YYEKEE (reference sequence). The CDR3 spells CASSFDYLWDNEQFF.

J is TRBJ2-2 and V is TRBV4-3. Germline V gives CDR1 LGHNA, CDR2 YSLEER. The CDR3 has 16 amino acids. CDR3 amino acids: CASSQAVFGNTGELFF.

V is TRBV29-1 and J is TRBJ2-7. Germline CDR1 reads SQVTM; CDR2 reads ANQGSEA. This CDR3 contains 13 residues. CDR3 sequence: CSVELGGSYEQYF.

This chain uses TRBV28 with TRBJ1-2; as DNA is missing, the TRBD1 call by TCRdb cannot be tested. Germline CDR1 is MDHEN and CDR2 is SYDVKM. This CDR3 spans 16 amino acids. CDR3 sequence reads: CASIRGGLDPNYGYTF.

V gene TRBV29-1 combines with J gene TRBJ2-2; TCRdb's D gene call, TRBD1, goes unchecked for lack of DNA. CDR3 length equals 14 residues. CDR1 and CDR2 from the germline V gene are SQVTM and ANQGSEA. CDR3 protein: CSVDRGGNTGELFF.

V is TRBV6-6 and J is TRBJ2-5. In germline, CDR1 is MNHNY, CDR2 SVGAGI (reference sequence). The CDR3 runs to 13 residues. CDR3 sequence reads: CASSYLQGETQYF.

The gene calls are TRBV14 and TRBJ1-2. The CDR3 consists of 15 residues. Germline assignment: CDR1 SGHDN and CDR2 FVKESK. The chain's CDR3 is CASSQDREDLYGYTF.

V usage is TRBV14 and J usage is TRBJ2-7; with no DNA, the TCRdb D assignment of TRBD1 cannot be verified. This CDR3 comprises 15 residues. Germline loops: CDR1 SGHDN, CDR2 FVKESK. The chain's CDR3 is CASSQFRGQGYEQYF.

V usage is TRBV4-2 and J usage is TRBJ2-1; lacking DNA, the TRBD2 call made by TCRdb goes unchecked. Per germline, CDR1 LGHNA and CDR2 YNFKEQ. The length of the CDR3 is 16 residues. CDR3 residues: CASSQVPPGLAGGPGF.

The J gene is TRBJ2-2, the V gene TRBV6-1; the D call of TRBD1 rests on TCRdb alone, since no DNA is present to check it. Germline V lookup: CDR1 MNHNS, CDR2 SASEGT. The CDR3 has 13 residues. The CDR3 is CASSEGRTGELFF.

The V gene is TRBV25-1, the J gene TRBJ1-2; absent DNA, TCRdb's TRBD1 call cannot be checked. Looked up from germline, CDR1 is MGHDK and CDR2 is SYGVNS. This CDR3 contains 13 residues. The CDR3 sequence: CASSPQGFHGYTF.